These 31 T cell receptor beta chains were all obtained from the same sample, sequenced in a study of Ad26.COV2.S vaccination and SARS-CoV-2 variants. Treatment defined: over 15 received Ad26.COV2.S at low or high dose, single or two shots; five or six received placebo; per-sample allocation not given. Sampling took place 63 days after the first vaccine or placebo injection. Using immunoSEQ multiplex PCR, the repertoire was profiled, and TCRdb retains in-frame clones only, with some absent. The data show just under 250,000 clones, 70% to 90% seen once. Sequences were derived from peripheral blood, sampled in a trial of Ad26.COV2.S vaccine versus placebo. These receptor sequences come from a person between 18 and 60 years old who received the Ad26.COV2.S COVID-19 vaccine or a placebo.

The chain combines TRBV29-1 with TRBJ2-7; D gene uncertain. This CDR3 contains 12 residues. V shed 4 bases and J shed 0 bases, with 7 bases lying between them. Germline V gene sequence: CDR1 SQVTM, CDR2 ANQGSEA. Here the CDR3 reads CSVVGSSYEQYF. CDR3 nucleotides: TGCAGCGTTGTGGGCAGCTCCTACGAGCAGTACTTC.

The V call is TRBV7-2, the J call TRBJ2-7, with 8 bases that match TRBD2. Germline lookup yields CDR1 SGHTA and CDR2 FQGNSA. CDR3 size: 14 residues. V lost 5 bases to trimming and J lost 7 bases; unmatched junction nucleotides: 10. The CDR3: CASSHGGGVVEQYF. As DNA, the CDR3 is TGTGCCAGCAGCCACGGGGGGGGAGTGGTTGAGCAGTACTTC.

V and J are TRBV4-3 and TRBJ1-6, with TRBD1 as a possible D gene (5 bases). The CDR3 runs 13 residues. Germline V gene lookup returns CDR1 LGHNA and CDR2 YSLEER. Trimming removed 1 base from V and 9 bases from J, with 7 bases in between. CDR3 loop: CASSQVGGSPLHF. The DNA for the CDR3 is TGCGCCAGCAGCCAAGTGGGGGGTTCACCCCTCCACTTT.

The chain couples TRBV7-2 to TRBJ2-5; D is undetermined. Trimming stripped 4 bases from V and 5 bases from J, with 8 bases between. This CDR3 comprises 12 residues. Germline-derived CDR1 and CDR2 are SGHTA and FQGNSA. The CDR3 protein is CASSSNSETQYF. CDR3 nucleotides: TGTGCCAGCAGCTCCAACAGCGAGACCCAGTACTTC.

The chain links TRBV18 to TRBJ2-7; D is unclear. V dropped 2 bases and J dropped 3 bases, with 11 bases sitting between them. In germline, CDR1 is KGHSH, CDR2 LQKENI. This CDR3 contains 14 residues. CDR3 amino acids: CASSPENKIYEQYF. DNA of the CDR3: TGTGCCAGCTCACCAGAAAATAAAATCTACGAGCAGTACTTC.

This clone was seen once. This chain joins TRBV6-2 or TRBV6-3 and TRBJ1-1; maybe TRBD1 (6 bases). Germline CDR1 is MNHEY and CDR2 is SVGEGT. The CDR3 is made up of 16 amino acids. V dropped 6 bases and J dropped 5 bases, with 22 bases sitting between them. CDR3 sequence: CASSTQQGRWWTEAFF. Here the CDR3 DNA reads TGTGCCAGCAGCACCCAACAGGGAAGATGGTGGACTGAAGCTTTCTTT.

V gene TRBV11-2 combines with J gene TRBJ2-1, with a weak D call TRBD2 (6 bases). Germline V gene lookup returns CDR1 SGHAT and CDR2 FQNNGV. The CDR3 length is 15 residues. V shed 5 bases and J shed 8 bases, with 19 bases lying between them. The CDR3 here is CASSLGTLPGDEQFF. The CDR3 DNA is TGTGCCAGCAGCCTCGGGACTCTCCCTGGGGATGAGCAGTTCTTC.

V usage is TRBV15 and J usage is TRBJ2-7; D not resolved. CDR1 is LNHNV and CDR2 is YYDKDF in the germline V gene (reference sequence). V lost 1 base, J lost 1 base, and 8 bases lay in between. The CDR3 sequence is 14 residues long. Here the CDR3 reads CATSRGQMSYEQYF. In nucleotides, the CDR3 is TGTGCCACCAGCAGAGGGCAGATGTCCTACGAGCAGTACTTC.

The chain combines TRBV27 with TRBJ1-2; no clear D gene. There are 13 residues in the CDR3. V was clipped by 0 bases and J by 4 bases, with 6 bases between them. Germline V lookup: CDR1 MNHEY, CDR2 SMNVEV (reference sequence). The CDR3 DNA reads as TGTGCCAGCAGTTTATCAGGACGCTATGGCTACACCTTC. Residues: CASSLSGRYGYTF.

This clone was detected only a few times. V and J are TRBV6-1 and TRBJ1-2, with 8 bases that match TRBD1. This CDR3 spans 13 amino acids. The ends lost 3 bases at V and 4 bases at J; junction bases unmatched: 1. The germline CDR1 and CDR2 sequences are MNHNS and SASEGT. This CDR3 is CASSEDRAYGYTF. The CDR3 nucleotides read TGTGCCAGCAGTGAGGACAGGGCCTATGGCTACACCTTC.

The gene calls are TRBV6-4 and TRBJ2-2; 10 positions agree with TRBD2. Germline V lookup: CDR1 MRHNA, CDR2 SNTAGT. The CDR3 totals 15 residues. Germline trimming cut 6 bases from V and 2 bases from J; bases unmatched to any gene: 3. CDR3 in amino acids: CASRVLAGNTGELFF. The DNA of the CDR3 is TGTGCCAGCAGAGTACTAGCGGGAAACACCGGGGAGCTGTTTTTT.

The chain links TRBV18 to TRBJ2-7, with 8 positions matching TRBD1. This CDR3 region has 15 residues. CDR1 and CDR2 from the germline V gene are KGHSH and LQKENI. Unmatched junction bases numbered 9, after V lost 3 bases and J lost 5 bases. The DNA for the CDR3 is TGTGCCAGCTCACCCACGGCAGGGGGCTTCCACGAGCAGTACTTC. Translation gives CASSPTAGGFHEQYF.

This chain connects TRBV7-8 to TRBJ2-1, with 11 nucleotides matching TRBD2. CDR1 is SGHVS and CDR2 is FQNEAQ in the germline V gene. V was pared by 1 base and J by 3 bases, with 8 bases of the junction left unmatched. The CDR3 consists of 18 residues. CDR3 coding DNA: TGTGCCAGCAGCTTAGAGTCCCTAGCGGGAGGTCTCTACAATGAGCAGTTCTTC. Its translation: CASSLESLAGGLYNEQFF.

This CDR3 reads CSGAGDTNNEQFF. CDR3 coding DNA: TGCAGCGGGGCCGGGGACACCAACAATGAGCAGTTCTTC. This chain connects TRBV29-1 to TRBJ2-1; maybe TRBD1 (6 bases). The CDR3 extends over 13 amino acids. Trimming stripped 7 bases from V and 5 bases from J, with 15 bases between. Germline V lookup: CDR1 SQVTM, CDR2 ANQGSEA.

The chain carries TRBV5-5 and TRBJ1-2; D is undetermined. CDR3 length equals 14 residues. The germline CDR1 and CDR2 sequences are SGHKS and YYEKEE (reference sequence). Trimming cost V 3 bases and J 0 bases, with 9 bases left between them. CDR3 region: CASSSYEANYGYTF. CDR3 bases: TGTGCCAGCAGCTCCTACGAGGCTAACTATGGCTACACCTTC.

The chain combines TRBV2 with TRBJ1-2; tentative D call: TRBD1 (5 bases). This CDR3 has 14 residues. V lost 4 bases to trimming and J lost 3 bases, with 12 bases between them. Germline loops: CDR1 SNHLY, CDR2 FYNNEI. Written as DNA, the CDR3 is TGTGCCAGCAGTGCTAGGCAGGGTGACTATGGCTACACCTTC. Translation gives CASSARQGDYGYTF. The full variable domain, rest sourced from reference TRBV2 and TRBJ1-2, is EPEVTQTPSHQVTQMGQEVILRCVPISNHLYFYWYRQILGQKVEFLVSFYNNEISEKSEIFDDQFSVERPDGSNFTLKIRSTKLEDSAMYFCASSARQGDYGYTFGSGTRLTVV.

The rearrangement uses TRBV6-2 or TRBV6-3 and TRBJ1-2; D remains unclear. The CDR3 extends over 13 amino acids. Germline V lookup: CDR1 MNHEY, CDR2 SVGEGT. Trimming removed 2 bases at V and 10 bases at J, with 14 bases between. The CDR3 nucleotides are TGTGCCAGCAGTTACGACCCCCGGGCCTCCTACACCTTC. Amino acids: CASSYDPRASYTF.

The chain employs TRBV19 and TRBJ2-3, with 10 bases that match TRBD2. The CDR3 sequence is 15 residues long. CDR1 and CDR2 from the germline V gene are LNHDA and SQIVND (reference sequence). The V and J ends lost 5 bases and 5 bases, in that order; junction bases with no gene match: 7. The CDR3, as DNA: TGTGCCAGTAGTGCTTCTAGCGGGAGAAGAGATACGCAGTATTTT. Translating it yields CASSASSGRRDTQYF.

This chain links TRBV27 with TRBJ2-1, with D perhaps TRBD2 (5 bases). CDR3 length: 15 amino acids. Germline CDR1 MNHEY, CDR2 SMNVEV (reference sequence). With 4 bases removed from V and 6 bases from J, the gap between germline ends came to 16 bases. The CDR3 coding sequence is TGTGCCAGCAGTTATTACCTGACGGGGTCCAATGAGCAGTTCTTC. This codes for CASSYYLTGSNEQFF.

The chain couples TRBV6-5 to TRBJ2-3; 7 positions agree with TRBD2. CDR1 MNHEY and CDR2 SVGAGI come from the germline V gene. The CDR3 sequence is 15 residues long. The ends lost 7 bases at V and 0 bases at J; junction bases unmatched: 7. The CDR3 nucleotides read TGTGCCAGCAAGTCCGGGGGGACTAGCACAGATACGCAGTATTTT. Protein sequence: CASKSGGTSTDTQYF.

The rearrangement uses TRBV6-6 and TRBJ2-5; unclear D gene. The CDR3 contains 13 residues. V was cut by 5 bases and J by 3 bases, with 10 bases left in between. Per the germline V gene, CDR1 is MNHNY and CDR2 is SVGAGI (reference sequence). CDR3 sequence reads: CASSRRSEETQYF. The CDR3 DNA reads TGTGCCAGCAGTCGTAGATCGGAAGAGACCCAGTACTTC.

The CDR3 loop reads CASSGGFGEKLFF. CDR3 DNA: TGTGCCAGCAGCGGGGGTTTTGGTGAAAAACTGTTTTTT. The chain is built from TRBV3-1 (or the pseudogene TRBV3-2) and TRBJ1-4; D is possibly TRBD1 (5 bases). Germline V lookup: CDR1 LGHDT, CDR2 YNNKEL (reference sequence). The CDR3 is 13 residues long. The ends were cut back, 5 bases at V and 7 bases at J, with 11 bases in the middle.

V gene TRBV6-2 or TRBV6-3 combines with J gene TRBJ1-2, with unresolved D. The germline V gene has CDR1 MNHEY and CDR2 SVGEGT. Trimming took 5 bases from V and 7 from J, leaving 11 bases between them. This CDR3 is built from 12 residues. The CDR3 coding sequence is TGTGCCAGCAGTGACCCGGCGGGTGGCTACACCTTC. The encoded protein is CASSDPAGGYTF.

A single count supports this clone. The chain uses TRBV19 and TRBJ1-2; D unresolved. Per the germline V gene, CDR1 is LNHDA and CDR2 is SQIVND (reference sequence). V was trimmed by 6 bases and J by 6 bases, leaving 14 bases between them. The length of the CDR3 is 13 residues. CDR3 region: CASRPTGVNGYTF. The CDR3, as DNA: TGTGCCAGTAGACCTACCGGGGTTAATGGCTACACCTTC.

V and J are TRBV20-1 and TRBJ2-1; 9 positions match TRBD2. Germline CDR1 reads DFQATT; CDR2 reads SNEGSKA (reference sequence). This CDR3 contains 16 residues. Unmatched junction bases numbered 10, after V lost 3 bases and J lost 4 bases. DNA of the CDR3: TGCAGTGCTAGTATGCCAGGACTAGCGAAGTACAATGAGCAGTTCTTC. Its protein is CSASMPGLAKYNEQFF.

The J gene is TRBJ2-3, the V gene TRBV4-3; 7 bases agree with TRBD1. The CDR3 loop spans 15 amino acids. V shed 4 bases, J shed 2 bases, and the junction held 6 bases outside the gene matches. Germline V gene lookup returns CDR1 LGHNA and CDR2 YSLEER. This CDR3 is CASSPDRSDTDTQYF. CDR3 DNA sequence: TGCGCCAGCAGCCCGGACAGGTCAGACACAGATACGCAGTATTTT.

This chain uses TRBV5-4 with TRBJ2-5, with no clear D. This CDR3 has 13 residues. Germline-derived CDR1 and CDR2 are SGHNT and YYREEE (reference sequence). V was clipped by 0 bases and J by 1 base, with 4 bases between them. CDR3 amino acids: CASSLGSQETQYF. The DNA for the CDR3 is TGTGCCAGCAGCTTGGGTTCCCAAGAGACCCAGTACTTC. Complete variable domain (other parts from reference TRBV5-4 and TRBJ2-5): ETGVTQSPTHLIKTRGQQVTLRCSSQSGHNTVSWYQQALGQGPQFIFQYYREEENGRGNFPPRFSGLQFPNYSSELNVNALELDDSALYLCASSLGSQETQYFGPGTRLLVL.

This clone was picked up one time. This rearrangement joins TRBV7-3 to TRBJ2-1; TRBD2 matches 14 bases. Germline V lookup: CDR1 SGHTA, CDR2 FQGTGA. Trimming cost V 4 bases and J 7 bases; bases outside gene matches: 3. This CDR3 contains 15 residues. The CDR3 nucleotides read TGTGCCAGCAGCTCGACTAGCGGGGGGGCAAATGAGCAGTTCTTC. Translation gives CASSSTSGGANEQFF. The variable domain in full, completed from reference TRBV7-3 and TRBJ2-1, reads GAGVSQTPSNKVTEKGKYVELRCDPISGHTALYWYRQSLGQGPEFLIYFQGTGAADDSGLPNDRFFAVRPEGSVSTLKIQRTERGDSAVYLCASSSTSGGANEQFFGPGTRLTVL.

This sequence joins TRBV7-3 and TRBJ2-7; D could derive from TRBD1 or TRBD2 (5 bases each). This CDR3 comprises 13 residues. Germline V CDR1 and CDR2: SGHTA, FQGTGA. Trimming stripped 0 bases from V and 7 bases from J, with 10 bases between. This CDR3 is CASSLTGVGEQYF. The CDR3 DNA sequence: TGTGCCAGCAGCTTAACGGGGGTCGGAGAGCAGTACTTC.

The genes are TRBV6-6 and TRBJ1-5; D may be TRBD1 (5 bases). The CDR3 covers 14 residues. Looked up from germline, CDR1 is MNHNY and CDR2 is SVGAGI (reference sequence). Trimming shortened V by 2 bases and J by 4 bases, and 9 bases separated the two germline ends. CDR3: CASSYEQVNQPQHF. In DNA form, the CDR3 reads TGTGCCAGCAGTTACGAACAGGTGAATCAGCCCCAGCATTTT.

The V gene is TRBV7-6, the J gene TRBJ1-1; TRBD1 agrees at 9 bases. CDR3 length: 14 residues. After removal of 3 bases from V and 3 bases from J, the junction contained 2 bases not matched to a gene. CDR1 SGHVS and CDR2 FNYEAQ come from the germline V gene. In nucleotides, the CDR3 is TGTGCCAGCAGCTTGACAGGGGGTGACACTGAAGCTTTCTTT. This codes for CASSLTGGDTEAFF.